This T cell receptor beta chain was profiled in a study of PD-L1 blockade in urothelial cancer. Study conclusions and caveats: Greater 3-week expansion of tumor-associated blood clones was recorded for durable-benefit patients.

Diagnoses among patients were locally advanced or metastatic urothelial carcinoma. Comment on this clone: Its antigen is still unknown.

CDR1 MNHEY and CDR2 SMNVEV come from the germline V gene (reference sequence). The V and J ends lost 1 base and 3 bases, in that order; junction bases with no gene match: 4. The CDR3 sequence is 15 residues long. Synthetic analogs of TCR templates were spiked into every PCR. Repertoires were generated with immunoSEQ multiplex PCR, while TCRdb's copy carries only in-frame clones and drops some. The sample records over 50,000 clones, around 83% being singletons. The specimen comprised PBMCs, sampled around atezolizumab (anti-PD-L1) treatment. This chain connects TRBV27 to TRBJ2-7; 9 bases are shared with TRBD1. The receptor comes from a man between 45 and 60 years old with urothelial cancer. Written as DNA, the CDR3 is TGTGCCAGCAGTTTATTTGGACAGGGGTACTACGAGCAGTACTTC. Its protein is CASSLFGQGYYEQYF.